Listed below are T cell receptor beta chains from one sample, sequenced in a study of blood T cell repertoires in COVID-19. This table comes from immunoSEQ multiplex PCR, and its TCRdb copy is limited to in-frame clones, with some not included. Of 250,000 to 350,000 clones in the sample, around 91% were seen once. The source material was peripheral blood. The receptors were gathered from an older woman with acute or convalescent COVID-19. Both conserved end residues are part of each CDR3. The D gene is left open where the match is weak. Rows give clone size only sometimes, using once, few, many, or a class for an expanded clone.

J gene: TRBJ2-5; V gene: TRBV5-4; clone size: NA; D gene: TRBD1; CDR3 protein: CASSLAGQGQKTQYF; CDR3 DNA: TGTGCCAGCAGCTTGGCCGGACAGGGTCAGAAGACCCAGTACTTC
J gene: TRBJ2-3; V gene: TRBV28; clone size: NA; D gene: NA; CDR3 protein: CASSLAGSIPTDTQYF; CDR3 DNA: TGTGCCAGCAGTTTGGCAGGGTCCATTCCCACAGATACGCAGTATTTT
J gene: TRBJ1-5; V gene: TRBV6-5; clone size: NA; D gene: TRBD1; CDR3 protein: CASKRTGDSNQPQHF; CDR3 DNA: TGTGCCAGCAAGCGGACAGGAGATAGCAATCAGCCCCAGCATTTT
J gene: TRBJ1-1; V gene: TRBV28; clone size: NA; D gene: NA; CDR3 protein: CASSFGGARTEAFF; CDR3 DNA: TGTGCCAGCAGTTTTGGGGGGGCGCGGACTGAAGCTTTCTTT
J gene: TRBJ2-5; V gene: TRBV7-9; clone size: NA; D gene: TRBD2; CDR3 protein: CASSRIAGYQETQYF; CDR3 DNA: TGTGCCAGCAGCCGGATAGCGGGGTACCAAGAGACCCAGTACTTC
J gene: TRBJ2-2; V gene: TRBV6-1; clone size: medium-sized; D gene: NA; CDR3 protein: CASSERQTRTGELFF; CDR3 DNA: TGTGCCAGCAGTGAACGCCAAACAAGAACCGGGGAGCTGTTTTTT
J gene: TRBJ1-3; V gene: TRBV19; clone size: NA; D gene: TRBD1; CDR3 protein: CASSRQGNSGNTIYF; CDR3 DNA: TGTGCCAGTAGCCGACAGGGTAACTCTGGAAACACCATATATTTT
J gene: TRBJ2-7; V gene: TRBV19; clone size: NA; D gene: NA; CDR3 protein: CASTPPGNLLRIDEQYF; CDR3 DNA: TGTGCCAGTACCCCACCCGGTAATCTCCTACGAATAGACGAGCAGTACTTC
J gene: TRBJ2-5; V gene: TRBV2; clone size: NA; D gene: TRBD2; CDR3 protein: CASSGGRKTQYF; CDR3 DNA: TGTGCCAGCAGCGGCGGGAGGAAGACCCAGTACTTC
J gene: TRBJ1-2; V gene: TRBV19; clone size: NA; D gene: TRBD1; CDR3 protein: CASSRDSFNYGYTF; CDR3 DNA: TGTGCCAGTAGCCGGGACAGCTTTAACTATGGCTACACCTTC
J gene: TRBJ2-7; V gene: TRBV30; clone size: NA; D gene: NA; CDR3 protein: CAWSEHSYEQYF; CDR3 DNA: TGTGCCTGGAGTGAACACTCCTACGAGCAGTACTTC
J gene: TRBJ1-1; V gene: TRBV3-1/TRBV3-2; clone size: NA; D gene: TRBD1; CDR3 protein: CASSSDDRGPNEAFF; CDR3 DNA: TGTGCCAGCAGCAGTGACGACAGGGGGCCGAATGAAGCTTTCTTT
J gene: TRBJ1-1; V gene: TRBV27; clone size: NA; D gene: TRBD1; CDR3 protein: CASSERQGAGAFF; CDR3 DNA: TGTGCCAGCAGTGAACGACAGGGGGCTGGCGCTTTCTTT
J gene: TRBJ2-5; V gene: TRBV11-2; clone size: NA; D gene: NA; CDR3 protein: CASSGGYSGTQYF; CDR3 DNA: TGTGCCAGCAGCGGGGGCTATTCGGGGACCCAGTACTTC
J gene: TRBJ2-1; V gene: TRBV6-2/TRBV6-3; clone size: NA; D gene: NA; CDR3 protein: CASSYSTGVADEQFF; CDR3 DNA: TGTGCCAGCAGTTACTCCACGGGAGTGGCTGATGAGCAGTTCTTC
J gene: TRBJ1-5; V gene: TRBV4-3; clone size: NA; D gene: NA; CDR3 protein: CASSQDQGQPLGPQHF; CDR3 DNA: TGCGCCAGCAGCCAAGATCAAGGACAGCCTTTGGGGCCCCAGCATTTT
J gene: TRBJ2-5; V gene: TRBV5-1; clone size: NA; D gene: TRBD2; CDR3 protein: CASSLRVAGGQETQYF; CDR3 DNA: TGCGCCAGCAGCTTGAGAGTAGCGGGGGGACAAGAGACCCAGTACTTC
J gene: TRBJ1-5; V gene: TRBV28; clone size: NA; D gene: NA; CDR3 protein: CASSLFRSLWNQPQHF; CDR3 DNA: TGTGCCAGCAGTTTATTCCGGTCGTTGTGGAATCAGCCCCAGCATTTT
J gene: TRBJ1-2; V gene: TRBV29-1; clone size: NA; D gene: TRBD1; CDR3 protein: CSVGDRGPSMDGYTF; CDR3 DNA: TGCAGCGTGGGGGACAGGGGGCCCTCTATGGACGGCTACACCTTC
J gene: TRBJ2-7; V gene: TRBV27; clone size: NA; D gene: TRBD1; CDR3 protein: CASSSDRGHEQYF; CDR3 DNA: TGTGCCAGCAGTTCGGACAGGGGCCACGAGCAGTACTTC